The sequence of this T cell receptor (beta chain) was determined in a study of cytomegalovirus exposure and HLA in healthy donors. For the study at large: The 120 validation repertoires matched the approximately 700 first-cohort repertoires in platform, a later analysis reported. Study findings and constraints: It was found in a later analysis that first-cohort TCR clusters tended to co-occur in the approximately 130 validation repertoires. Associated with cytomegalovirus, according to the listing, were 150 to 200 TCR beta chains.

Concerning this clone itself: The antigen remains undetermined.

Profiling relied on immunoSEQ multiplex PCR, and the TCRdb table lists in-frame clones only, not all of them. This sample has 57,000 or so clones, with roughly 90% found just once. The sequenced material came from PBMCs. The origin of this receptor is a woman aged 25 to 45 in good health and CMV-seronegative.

In DNA form, the CDR3 reads TGTGCCAGCACTCCGGGACAGGGATGGAGCACTGAAGCTTTCTTT. This sequence encodes CASTPGQGWSTEAFF. The chain uses TRBV28 and TRBJ1-1, with 9 nucleotides matching TRBD1. CDR3 length: 15 residues. V gave up 7 bases and J gave up 4 bases; unmatched junction bases: 10. Germline CDR1 and CDR2: MDHEN and SYDVKM.